The TCR beta chain described here comes from a study of blood T cell repertoires in COVID-19. Germline-derived CDR1 and CDR2 are MNHNY and SVGAGI (reference sequence). V gave up 6 bases and J gave up 5 bases, with 14 bases separating them. The CDR3 extends over 14 amino acids. Libraries were prepared by immunoSEQ multiplex PCR; TCRdb keeps only in-frame clonotypes and omits some of them. The sample yields 200,000 or so clones, approximately 89% seen once. The clonotype originates from a woman aged 25 to 39 who had been exposed to COVID-19. What was sequenced was PBMCs or T cells enriched from blood (not recorded which). J is TRBJ1-3 and V is TRBV6-6; weak D call: TRBD1 (6 bases). CDR3 nucleotide sequence: TGTGCCAGCAGACCTAGTCAGGGGAGAAACACCATATATTTT. This translates into CASRPSQGRNTIYF.